This entry lists 9 T cell receptor beta chains sequenced from one sample in a study of T cells in Graves' hyperthyroidism and ophthalmopathy. Researchers took RNA transcripts and amplified the TCR beta CDR3 regions from them. The HTBI primer set drove a first-round RT-PCR of the TCR CDR3. MiXCR, run by TCRdb on the multiplex PCR reads, gives a single entry per CDR3 protein. Of hundreds of thousands of distinct CDR3 sequences listed, about 15% are singletons. The specimen was blood. Every receptor here comes from a woman aged 25 to 39 with Graves' hyperthyroidism.

In its sample, this clonotype was seen many times. This rearrangement joins TRBV20-1 to TRBJ2-3; 12 nucleotides agree with TRBD2. Trimming cost V 5 bases and J 2 bases; bases outside gene matches: 11. CDR1 is DFQATT, CDR2 SNEGSKA, per germline (reference sequence). The CDR3 runs to 17 residues. CDR3 nucleotides: TGCAGTGCTGATGGACTAGCGGGAACCCGCTTCACAGATACGCAGTATTTT. It encodes CSADGLAGTRFTDTQYF.

This clonotype has only a few counts. The chain links TRBV12-3 or TRBV12-4 to TRBJ2-2, with TRBD2 matching 7 bases. With 3 bases clipped from V and 6 bases from J, the junction kept 22 bases outside the gene matches. The CDR3 contains 20 residues. Here the CDR3 DNA reads TGTGCCAGCAGTTTCTCAGGGCCGCGCGCGGGAGATGAAGGGGCCGGGGAGCTGTTTTTT. Translated, it gives CASSFSGPRAGDEGAGELFF.

This clonotype was observed at least ten times. This rearrangement joins TRBV12-5 to TRBJ2-3; D unresolved. The V gene lost 1 base and the J gene lost 1 base, with 9 bases spanning the gap. CDR3 size: 15 residues. Germline assignment: CDR1 LGHNT and CDR2 FRNRAP. The CDR3 protein is CASGLGASGTDTQYF. In DNA, the CDR3 is TGTGCTAGTGGTTTGGGGGCATCTGGCACAGATACGCAGTATTTT.

A few counts support this clonotype. The rearrangement joins TRBV7-9 to TRBJ1-2; weak D call: TRBD1 (6 bases). The V end was cut by 2 bases, the J end by 1 base, with 11 bases between. This CDR3 is built from 15 residues. Per the germline V gene, CDR1 is SEHNR and CDR2 is FQNEAQ (reference sequence). CDR3 sequence (DNA): TGTGCCAGCAGCTTAAGACAGGACTTTAACTATGGCTACACCTTC. Its translation: CASSLRQDFNYGYTF.

The rearrangement uses TRBV6-9 and TRBJ2-2, with D uncertain. The V gene lost 3 bases and the J gene lost 1 base, with 9 bases spanning the gap. The CDR3 sequence is 15 residues long. CDR1 is MNHGY and CDR2 is SVAAGI in the germline V gene. The CDR3 sequence is CASSYTSENTGELFF. The CDR3 nucleotides read TGTGCCAGCAGTTACACTTCCGAGAACACCGGGGAGCTGTTTTTT.

A few counts support this clonotype. The V and J genes are TRBV6-1 and TRBJ2-1; 9 bases agree with TRBD2. There are 15 residues in the CDR3. V trimming: 10 bases; J trimming: 8 bases; junction bases outside the gene matches: 15. In germline, CDR1 is MNHNS, CDR2 SASEGT. CDR3 region: CATQRRAGGKDEQFF. The CDR3 DNA is TGTGCCACCCAGCGTCGAGCGGGAGGAAAGGATGAGCAGTTCTTC.

This clonotype has more than one count but fewer than ten. The V and J genes are TRBV9 and TRBJ2-1; 7 positions agree with TRBD2. The CDR3 covers 16 residues. The trim removed 1 base at V and 0 bases at J, leaving 4 bases unmatched. The germline gives CDR1 SGDLS, CDR2 YYNGEE. CDR3 in amino acids: CASSVSSGSSYNEQFF. Written as DNA, the CDR3 is TGTGCCAGCAGCGTATCTAGCGGTAGCTCCTACAATGAGCAGTTCTTC.

The rearrangement links TRBV30 to TRBJ1-4; the D is unclear. Germline-derived CDR1 and CDR2 are GTSNPN and SVGIG (reference sequence). The CDR3 has 15 residues. The germline V and J ends were trimmed by 6 bases and 8 bases, with 22 bases remaining between them. The CDR3 sequence is CACHFGGRRTEKLFF. The DNA for the CDR3 is TGTGCCTGTCACTTTGGAGGCAGGCGGACGGAAAAACTGTTTTTT. Using reference TRBV30 and TRBJ1-4 for the parts outside the CDR3, the full variable domain is SQTIHQWPATLVQPVGSPLSLECTVEGTSNPNLYWYRQAAGRGLQLLFYSVGIGQISSEVPQNLSASRPQDRQFILSSKKLLLSDSGFYLCACHFGGRRTEKLFFGSGTQLSVL.

This clonotype occurred many times. The chain couples TRBV13 to TRBJ2-7; D might be TRBD1 (6 bases). Germline assignment: CDR1 PRHDT and CDR2 FYEKMQ (reference sequence). This CDR3 is 17 amino acids long. Between the trimmed V and J ends, which lost 5 bases and 4 bases, there was a span of 24 bases. DNA of the CDR3: TGTGCCAGCAGCCAAGGCCCGGCCGCGGACAGTCTATACGAGCAGTACTTC. This sequence encodes CASSQGPAADSLYEQYF.